This TCR beta chain derives from a study of blood T cell repertoires in COVID-19. Study details: Sample material is recorded as cDNA or gDNA derived from T cells, B-cell-depleted T cells, or PBMCs.

The CDR3 is 17 amino acids. TCRdb's copy holds only in-frame clones and misses some; the assay was immunoSEQ multiplex PCR. This table holds some 97,000 clones, roughly 85% found once. The sample comprised peripheral blood. This clonotype originated in a woman aged 70-85 years with acute or convalescent COVID-19. This sequence joins TRBV21-1 and TRBJ1-4. TRBV21-1 is a pseudogene locus. CDR3 in amino acids: CASSNPHGGTQNEKLFF. The CDR3 bases are TGTGCCAGCAGCAATCCCCATGGCGGGACGCAGAATGAAAAACTGTTTTTT.